The rows below give T cell receptor beta chains drawn from one sample of a study of blood T cell repertoires in COVID-19. The data were produced by immunoSEQ multiplex PCR, yet TCRdb's version contains in-frame clones alone and is incomplete. The sample holds approximately 360,000 clones; roughly four fifths are singletons and the top ten take approximately 5.4%. The sample taken for sequencing was PBMCs or T cells enriched from blood (not recorded which). Every receptor here comes from a woman in her fifties or sixties who had recovered from COVID-19. CDR3s include the opening cysteine and the closing phenylalanine or tryptophan.

TRBV2	TRBJ2-1	CASRGGDVGEQFF
TRBV5-1	TRBJ2-5	CASSQGTAYQETQYF
TRBV9	TRBJ2-3	CASSVMPSAGGHTDTQYF
TRBV29-1	TRBJ1-2	CSVDAGNRNYGYTF
TRBV7-2	TRBJ1-2	CASSLRGGASRYGYTF
TRBV7-2	TRBJ1-2	CASSLVPLTGGLGGYTF
TRBV6-4	TRBJ1-1	CARRQGSTEAFF
TRBV10-3	TRBJ1-2	CAIRQGNYGYTF
TRBV2	TRBJ1-6	CASSFATGDSPLHF
TRBV7-2	TRBJ2-2	CASRSRVGTGELFF
TRBV19	TRBJ1-6	CASSFATANSPLHF
TRBV13	TRBJ1-1	CASTLTVNTEAFF
TRBV6-5	TRBJ2-1	CASSTSGNEQFF
TRBV27	TRBJ1-5	CASSLLGAGGQPQHF
TRBV7-9	TRBJ2-1	CARGVGNEQFF
TRBV7-3	TRBJ2-5	CASSPGQAETQYF
TRBV5-4	TRBJ1-1	CASSLVLGFGSGEIEAFF
TRBV6-2/TRBV6-3	TRBJ2-7	CASSNGLAGYEQYF
TRBV7-2	TRBJ2-6	CASSPGQGAFSGANVLTF
TRBV6-2/TRBV6-3	TRBJ2-7	CASSKIAGGVLPNEQYF
TRBV7-8	TRBJ1-6	CASSLGQDNSPLHF
TRBV7-8	TRBJ1-1	CASSLDAGGRPGPF
TRBV24-1	TRBJ2-5	CATSDLQETQYF
TRBV4-3	TRBJ2-7	CASSQDRGSGSFGSEQYF
TRBV2	TRBJ2-3	CASRGLGGNTDTQYF
TRBV19	TRBJ1-5	CASSTHTGSPQHF
TRBV6-2/TRBV6-3	TRBJ1-1	CASSYGASRTRNTEAFF
TRBV29-1	TRBJ2-1	CSVSRGDYNEQFF
TRBV10-3	TRBJ1-1	CAISERGRGNTEAFF
TRBV30	TRBJ2-1	CAWSTGGAYNEQFF
TRBV5-6	TRBJ2-5	CASSLPLAGQETQYF
TRBV6-5	TRBJ1-2	CASSRGGYTF
TRBV7-9	TRBJ2-2	CASSLGAGDTGELFF
TRBV3-1/TRBV3-2	TRBJ2-4	CASSKNRDDRGNEAKNIQYF
TRBV7-2	TRBJ1-2	CASSLGSYGYTF
TRBV9	TRBJ2-1	CASSVAGLVGNEQFF
TRBV6-5	TRBJ1-6	CASSGGGGGSPLHF